The 9 T cell receptor beta chains below all came from one sample that was sequenced in a study of T cells in Graves' hyperthyroidism and ophthalmopathy. Template material for amplifying TCR beta CDR3 regions consisted of RNA transcripts. The HTBI primer set served for first-round RT-PCR of the TCR CDR3. TCRdb redid the calling of the multiplex PCR reads with MiXCR, one entry per CDR3 protein. Of tens of thousands of distinct CDR3 sequences detected, approximately 50% appear once; the ten largest clones hold about 3.3%. The specimen sequenced was blood. These receptors all come from an older woman with Graves' ophthalmopathy.

The table lists this clonotype with many counts. The J gene is TRBJ2-2, the V gene TRBV19; D is undetermined. V lost 4 bases, J lost 4 bases, and 10 bases lay in between. This CDR3 region has 14 residues. Germline V gene lookup returns CDR1 LNHDA and CDR2 SQIVND (reference sequence). The CDR3 DNA is TGTGCCAGTAGTAGCTATATTGGCACCGGGGAGCTGTTTTTT. Protein: CASSSYIGTGELFF.

The V call is TRBV15, the J call TRBJ1-3; TRBD1 aligns across 7 bases. With V trimmed by 5 bases and J by 2 bases, 6 bases remained unmatched. This CDR3 has 15 amino acids. CDR1 and CDR2 from the germline V gene are LNHNV and YYDKDF (reference sequence). CDR3 in amino acids: CATSVGGRAGNTIYF. The CDR3 region has the DNA TGTGCCACCAGCGTAGGGGGCAGGGCTGGAAACACCATATATTTT.

Notes on this clonotype: One end of the junction is discordant with germline, which a read error may explain. This chain's CDR3 is CASTLRTTGEPFF. In DNA, the CDR3 is TGTGCCAGCACTCTCAGGACCACCGGGGAGCCGTTTTTT. V and J are TRBV12-3 or TRBV12-4 and TRBJ2-2, with D possibly matching TRBD2 (5 bases). CDR3 size: 13 residues.

The chain carries TRBV25-1 and TRBJ2-7; TRBD2 aligns across 12 bases. V gave up 5 bases and J gave up 6 bases; unmatched junction bases: 5. In germline, CDR1 is MGHDK, CDR2 SYGVNS. The CDR3 has 14 residues. The CDR3 DNA reads TGTGCCAGCAGTACCCCGGGACTAGCGGGCGAGCAGTACTTC. Translation: CASSTPGLAGEQYF.

On this clonotype: The junction departs from germline at one end; a sequencing error may be responsible. This rearrangement joins TRBV7-2 to TRBJ2-5; D may be TRBD1 or TRBD2 (6 bases each). Germline V gene lookup returns CDR1 SGHTA and CDR2 FQGNSA. The CDR3 is made up of 15 amino acids. CDR3 nucleotide sequence: TGTGCCAGCGGCTTAGGGGGGCGGGGCGCGGAGGCCCAGTACTTC. Its protein is CASGLGGRGAEAQYF. Combining the CDR3 with reference TRBV7-2 and TRBJ2-5 gives the whole variable domain GAGVSQSPSNKVTEKGKDVELRCDPISGHTALYWYRQSLGQGLEFLIYFQGNSAPDKSGLPSDRFSAERTGGSVSTLTIQRTQQEDSAVYLCASGLGGRGAEAQYFGPGTRLLVL.

This clonotype was seen many times. CDR3 in amino acids: CASSPGGRQGAPYEQYF. CDR3 sequence (DNA): TGTGCCAGCAGTCCTGGGGGAAGACAGGGGGCCCCCTACGAGCAGTACTTC. The genes are TRBV12-3 or TRBV12-4 and TRBJ2-7, with 10 bases identical to TRBD1. This CDR3 has 17 residues. The ends lost 5 bases at V and 2 bases at J; junction bases unmatched: 12.

This clonotype was counted many times. The chain uses TRBV27 and TRBJ2-7, with D maybe TRBD2 (5 bases). The V end was cut by 4 bases, the J end by 1 base, with 14 bases between. CDR1 MNHEY and CDR2 SMNVEV come from the germline V gene (reference sequence). The CDR3 sequence is 15 residues long. The CDR3 region has the DNA TGTGCCAGCAGTTCGCATCTAGGGAGATCCTACGAGCAGTACTTC. Translated, it gives CASSSHLGRSYEQYF.

This chain links TRBV27 with TRBJ2-5; the D call may be TRBD1 or TRBD2 (5 bases each). V was trimmed by 6 bases and J by 1 base, leaving 6 bases between them. The CDR3 sequence is 12 residues long. Germline V CDR1 and CDR2: MNHEY, SMNVEV (reference sequence). The CDR3 loop reads CASSGAQETQYF. The CDR3 region has the DNA TGTGCCAGCAGCGGGGCCCAAGAGACCCAGTACTTC.

This clonotype appeared many times. This chain connects TRBV11-2 to TRBJ2-7; possible D gene TRBD2, 6 bases. The germline CDR1 and CDR2 sequences are SGHAT and FQNNGV. The V gene lost 2 bases and the J gene lost 0 bases, with 8 bases spanning the gap. CDR3 size: 14 residues. Here the CDR3 reads CASSLLRGSYEQYF. CDR3 in DNA: TGTGCCAGCAGCTTATTGCGGGGCTCCTACGAGCAGTACTTC. The full variable domain, its missing parts supplied by reference TRBV11-2 and TRBJ2-7, is EAGVAQSPRYKIIEKRQSVAFWCNPISGHATLYWYQQILGQGPKLLIQFQNNGVVDDSQLPKDRFSAERLKGVDSTLKIQPAKLEDSAVYLCASSLLRGSYEQYFGPGTRLTVT.